This TCR beta chain was identified during a study of T cell repertoires in cytomegalovirus infection. Study-wide context: CMV epitopes, recently identified HLA-C-restricted and well-studied HLA-B-restricted, were used. Indications came from public TCR beta signatures; they pointed to CMV infection and to a matching HLA type. Study outcomes and limitations: Of the TCR beta families, the public ones yielded a cumulative frequency that identified carriers of CMV plus the relevant HLA.

Using its own MiXCR run on the reads, TCRdb lists one record per CDR3 protein. The sample lists under 350,000 distinct CDR3 sequences, about 20% seen once, with under 25% in the top ten. This clonotype was detected many times. The antigen remains unidentified. The sample here was cultured PBMCs, taken from culture after CMV antigen stimulation. This TCR was recovered from a human donor in good health (CMV status not recorded). Some clones in this sample may be carry-over from other donors' samples.

The CDR3 region has the DNA TGTGCCAGCAGCTTAGTGGGGGAGAGGGCCAAAAACATTCAGTACTTC. This gives the protein CASSLVGERAKNIQYF. The V gene is TRBV7-2, the J gene TRBJ2-4; D may be TRBD1 or TRBD2 (5 bases each). Trimming took 1 base from V and 1 from J, leaving 11 bases between them. CDR3 length equals 16 residues. Germline-derived CDR1 and CDR2 are SGHTA and FQGNSA.